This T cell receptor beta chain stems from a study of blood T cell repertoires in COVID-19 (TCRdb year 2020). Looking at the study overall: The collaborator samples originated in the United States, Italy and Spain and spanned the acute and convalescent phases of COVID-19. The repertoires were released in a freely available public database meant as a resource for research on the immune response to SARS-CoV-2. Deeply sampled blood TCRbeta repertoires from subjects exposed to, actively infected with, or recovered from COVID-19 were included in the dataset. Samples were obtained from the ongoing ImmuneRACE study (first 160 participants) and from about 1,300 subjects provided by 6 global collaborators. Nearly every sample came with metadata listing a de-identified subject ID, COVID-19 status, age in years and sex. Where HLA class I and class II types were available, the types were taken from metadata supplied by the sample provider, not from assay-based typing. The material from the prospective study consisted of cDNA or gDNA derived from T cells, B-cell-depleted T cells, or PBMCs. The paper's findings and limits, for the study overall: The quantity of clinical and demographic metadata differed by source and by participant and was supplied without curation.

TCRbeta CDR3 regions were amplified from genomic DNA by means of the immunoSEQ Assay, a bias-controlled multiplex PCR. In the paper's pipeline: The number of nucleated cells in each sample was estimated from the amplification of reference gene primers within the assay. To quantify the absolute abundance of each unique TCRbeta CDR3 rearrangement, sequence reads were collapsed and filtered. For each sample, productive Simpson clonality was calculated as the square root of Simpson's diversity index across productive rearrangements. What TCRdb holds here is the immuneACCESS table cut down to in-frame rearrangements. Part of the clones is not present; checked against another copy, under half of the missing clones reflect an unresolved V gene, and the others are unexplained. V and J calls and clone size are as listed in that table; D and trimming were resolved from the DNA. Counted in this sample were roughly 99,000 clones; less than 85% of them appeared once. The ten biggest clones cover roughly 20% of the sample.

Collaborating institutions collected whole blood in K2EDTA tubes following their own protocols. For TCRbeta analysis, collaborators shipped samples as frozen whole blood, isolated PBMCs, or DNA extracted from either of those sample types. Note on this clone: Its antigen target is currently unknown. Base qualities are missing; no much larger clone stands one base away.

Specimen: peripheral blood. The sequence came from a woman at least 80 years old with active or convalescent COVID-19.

The CDR3 amino acid sequence is: CASSFDRNSPLHF. The nucleotides are TGTGCCAGCAGTTTCGACAGGAATTCACCCCTCCACTTT. The chain is made from TRBV27 and TRBJ1-6; the D gene is perhaps TRBD1, from 6 matching bases. The V and J ends are trimmed by 3 bases and 7 bases, leaving 7 bases between them. The CDR3 runs 13 amino acids, cysteine and phenylalanine included. Of the read, only the CDR3 DNA is kept; its 39 bases are in frame from base 1. From a lookup of the germline V gene (reference sequence), CDR1 and CDR2 are MNHEY and SMNVEV.